Listed here are 9 T cell receptor beta chains from one sample, sequenced in a study of identical twins. One entry per CDR3 protein results from TCRdb running MiXCR on the 5' RACE reads. The sample carries approximately 280,000 distinct CDR3 sequences, 8% to 9% recorded once. This sample also appeared in a second study, on yellow fever vaccine responses in identical twins.

Sequenced: memory (CD45RO+) T cells sorted from blood. Every receptor here comes from a woman between 18 and 29 years old in good health.

The chain uses TRBV11-2 and TRBJ2-2, with 12 bases matching TRBD2. Per germline, CDR1 SGHAT and CDR2 FQNNGV. There are 17 residues in the CDR3. V was clipped by 3 bases and J by 1 base; unmatched bases: 3. CDR3 sequence reads: CASSFTSGGWNTGELFF. In DNA form, the CDR3 reads TGTGCCAGCAGCTTCACTAGCGGGGGGTGGAACACCGGGGAGCTGTTTTTT.

In this sample, this clonotype turned up many times. The V and J genes are TRBV7-6 and TRBJ2-1, with 8 bases aligning to TRBD2. J gave up 4 bases and V 3 bases, and 11 bases lay outside the gene matches. The CDR3 covers 17 residues. Germline V gene data show CDR1 as SGHVS and CDR2 as FNYEAQ. CDR3 in amino acids: CASSLASGSAVYNEQFF. The CDR3 DNA follows: TGTGCCAGCAGCTTGGCAAGCGGGAGTGCAGTATACAATGAGCAGTTCTTC.

This clonotype has only a few counts. The chain combines TRBV5-1 with TRBJ2-5; unclear D gene. The V gene lost 1 base and the J gene lost 2 bases, with 15 bases spanning the gap. The CDR3 is 16 residues long. In germline, CDR1 is SGHRS, CDR2 YFSETQ. In DNA form, the CDR3 reads TGCGCCAGCAGCTTGCCGTTGGGTCGGCCGCAAGAGACCCAGTACTTC. Translated, it gives CASSLPLGRPQETQYF. Supplemented by reference TRBV5-1 and TRBJ2-5, the full variable domain reads KAGVTQTPRYLIKTRGQQVTLSCSPISGHRSVSWYQQTPGQGLQFLFEYFSETQRNKGNFPGRFSGRQFSNSRSEMNVSTLELGDSALYLCASSLPLGRPQETQYFGPGTRLLVL.

This clonotype was seen only a few times. The chain links TRBV20-1 to TRBJ1-1, with D hard to call. The CDR3 totals 12 residues. The V end lost 6 bases, the J end lost 2 bases, and 10 bases lay between the germline ends. From germline, CDR1 is DFQATT and CDR2 SNEGSKA (reference sequence). The CDR3 bases are TGCAGTGCCAAGGACTTTAACACTGAAGCTTTCTTT. It codes for CSAKDFNTEAFF.

This clonotype was seen ten or more times. DNA for the CDR3: TGTGCCAGCAGTTTAGGTGCGGCACCCGAAGCTTTCTTT. Residues: CASSLGAAPEAFF. The V gene is TRBV12-3 or TRBV12-4, the J gene TRBJ1-1, with D unresolved. V was pared by 1 base and J by 8 bases, with 11 bases between. CDR3 length equals 13 residues.

CDR3 bases: TGTGCCAGCAGTGTTTCAGGAGTCAATGAAAAACTGTTTTTT. It yields the protein CASSVSGVNEKLFF. This chain connects TRBV2 to TRBJ1-4; no clear D gene. Germline V CDR1 and CDR2: SNHLY, FYNNEI. The V end lost 4 bases, the J end lost 5 bases, and 11 bases lay between the germline ends. The CDR3 contains 14 residues.

This clonotype was seen at least ten times. The chain carries TRBV20-1 and TRBJ2-5; 10 positions match TRBD2. CDR3 length equals 15 residues. The trim removed 5 bases at V and 2 bases at J, leaving 8 bases unmatched. Per germline, CDR1 DFQATT and CDR2 SNEGSKA (reference sequence). The DNA for the CDR3 is TGCAGTGCTCGACCACTAGCGGGGACTCAAGAGACCCAGTACTTC. Residues: CSARPLAGTQETQYF.

This clonotype showed up many times. This rearrangement joins TRBV28 to TRBJ1-5; D gene uncertain. Germline CDR1 and CDR2: MDHEN and SYDVKM. The CDR3 has 14 residues. Trimming shortened V by 5 bases and J by 4 bases, and 12 bases separated the two germline ends. This CDR3 is CASSSFMRNQPQHF. CDR3 nucleotides: TGTGCCAGCAGTAGCTTTATGCGGAATCAGCCCCAGCATTTT.

Many counts were recorded for this clonotype. This chain connects TRBV29-1 to TRBJ2-1; D gene unclear. This CDR3 has 14 amino acids. With 7 bases removed from V and 3 bases from J, the gap between germline ends came to 16 bases. Per germline, CDR1 SQVTM and CDR2 ANQGSEA. The CDR3 DNA follows: TGCAGCGCAAAGGGCCAGGTGTACTACAATGAGCAGTTCTTC. This sequence encodes CSAKGQVYYNEQFF.